A single sample gave rise to the 27 T cell receptor beta chains below, sequenced in a study of T cells after yellow fever vaccination. TCRdb called the 5' RACE reads again in MiXCR, with one record for every CDR3 protein. The table includes under 400,000 distinct CDR3 sequences, about 9.9% detected once. Source: PBMCs, taken on the day of the first yellow fever vaccination. The receptors shown here come from a man between 18 and 35 years old who received the YFV17D yellow fever vaccine.

This clonotype appeared a few times. CDR3 DNA: TGTGCCAGCCTCAATAAGCAGGCCGGTGGCTACACCTTC. This sequence encodes CASLNKQAGGYTF. The chain combines TRBV2 with TRBJ1-2; no firm D call. The germline CDR1 and CDR2 sequences are SNHLY and FYNNEI. This CDR3 is 13 amino acids long. V was trimmed by 8 bases and J by 7 bases, leaving 17 bases between them.

V gene TRBV19 combines with J gene TRBJ2-3; D is undetermined. Deletions cut 7 bases from V and 1 base from J, with 9 bases between. The germline V gene has CDR1 LNHDA and CDR2 SQIVND (reference sequence). The CDR3 has 13 residues. CDR3: CASKVEGTDTQYF. The CDR3 nucleotides are TGTGCCAGTAAGGTCGAGGGCACAGATACGCAGTATTTT.

Comments on this clonotype: A junction boundary mismatches the germline segment, possibly from a read error. The CDR3 DNA follows: TGTTCCAGCAGTATCTGGACCGAGAACACCGGGGAGCTGTTTTTT. Protein sequence: CSSSIWTENTGELFF. V and J are TRBV12-3 or TRBV12-4 and TRBJ2-2, with D unclear. The CDR3 totals 15 residues.

The chain recombines TRBV12-2 with TRBJ2-1; the listed D gene, TRBD2, was not tested against the DNA. TRBV12-2 is a pseudogene locus. The CDR3 is 20 amino acids. The CDR3: CASRPTQGLAGGDVYNEQFF. CDR3 DNA: TGTGCAAGTCGCCCAACCCAGGGGCTAGCGGGGGGGGATGTATACAATGAGCAGTTCTTC.

This clonotype was detected a few times. V is TRBV6-1 and J is TRBJ1-2; perhaps TRBD1 as D (6 bases). The CDR3 has 14 amino acids. Trimming left V 8 bases short and J 0 bases short, with 13 bases between. The germline V gene has CDR1 MNHNS and CDR2 SASEGT. CDR3 nucleotide sequence: TGTGCCAGCTCCGAAGGGGGGTCTAACTATGGCTACACCTTC. As protein: CASSEGGSNYGYTF.

Only a few counts were recorded for this clonotype. The rearrangement uses TRBV18 and TRBJ2-3; D might be TRBD1 (5 bases). The CDR3 loop spans 14 amino acids. CDR1 KGHSH and CDR2 LQKENI come from the germline V gene. V was cut by 4 bases and J by 1 base, with 9 bases left in between. The CDR3 bases are TGTGCCAGCTCACTATCGACAGGCACAGATACGCAGTATTTT. This translates into CASSLSTGTDTQYF.

This clonotype was recorded many times. The chain's CDR3 is CASSDGETGELFF. The CDR3 DNA is TGTGCCAGCAGTGACGGGGAAACCGGGGAGCTGTTTTTT. The chain combines TRBV6-4 with TRBJ2-2; D is unresolved. This CDR3 contains 13 residues. Germline CDR1 and CDR2: MRHNA and SNTAGT. Trimming took 2 bases from V and 5 from J, leaving 6 bases between them.

The chain's CDR3 is CASSLADYPYNEQFF. CDR3 sequence (DNA): TGTGCCAGCAGCTTAGCGGACTACCCCTACAATGAGCAGTTCTTC. The chain uses TRBV7-3 and TRBJ2-1; weak D call: TRBD2 (6 bases). The CDR3 spans 15 residues. The germline gives CDR1 SGHTA, CDR2 FQGTGA. V dropped 2 bases and J dropped 2 bases, with 10 bases sitting between them.

The gene calls are TRBV7-2 and TRBJ2-5; D is possibly TRBD2 (5 bases). The CDR3 totals 14 residues. Germline loops: CDR1 SGHTA, CDR2 FQGNSA. The V and J ends lost 2 bases and 3 bases respectively, with 10 bases between them. The CDR3 here is CASSLWRAEETQYF. The CDR3 region has the DNA TGTGCCAGCAGCTTATGGAGAGCGGAAGAGACCCAGTACTTC.

The chain combines TRBV12-3 or TRBV12-4 with TRBJ1-5; D gene unclear. Trimming removed 3 bases from V and 5 bases from J, with 8 bases in between. This CDR3 spans 13 amino acids. The CDR3 sequence is CASSFNGYQPQHF. The CDR3 nucleotides are TGTGCCAGCAGTTTTAACGGATATCAGCCCCAGCATTTT.

V and J are TRBV6-2 or TRBV6-3 and TRBJ2-7; D tentatively fits TRBD1 or TRBD2 (5 bases each). Trimming took 0 bases from V and 6 from J, leaving 18 bases between them. This CDR3 contains 16 residues. Germline assignment: CDR1 MNHEY and CDR2 SVGEGT. The DNA of the CDR3 is TGTGCCAGCAGTTACTCGGTCGAGGGGCCTCGGGGCGAGCAGTACTTC. Its protein is CASSYSVEGPRGEQYF.

The sample holds a few counts of this clonotype. J is TRBJ2-7 and V is TRBV5-1; 7 nucleotides agree with TRBD1. CDR1 SGHRS and CDR2 YFSETQ come from the germline V gene. The trim removed 5 bases at V and 3 bases at J, leaving 8 bases unmatched. CDR3 length equals 14 residues. The CDR3 coding sequence is TGCGCCAGCAGGGTAACGACAGGGAGCTACGAGCAGTACGTC. Translation gives CASRVTTGSYEQYV.

In its sample, this clonotype was seen many times. The chain carries TRBV4-3 and TRBJ2-1; 9 bases agree with TRBD2. The trim removed 0 bases at V and 3 bases at J, leaving 6 bases unmatched. The germline V gene encodes CDR1 LGHNA and CDR2 YSLEER. The CDR3 loop spans 17 amino acids. The CDR3: CASSQDGRGGVYNEQFF. In DNA, the CDR3 is TGCGCCAGCAGCCAAGATGGGCGGGGGGGCGTCTACAATGAGCAGTTCTTC.

This clonotype was detected a few times. CDR3 bases: TGTGCCAGCAGCCAAGATAGAGGCCCCCGTTATACGCAGTATTTT. Its translation: CASSQDRGPRYTQYF. The V gene is TRBV14, the J gene TRBJ2-3; no clear D gene. The CDR3 spans 15 residues. Trimming shortened V by 0 bases and J by 7 bases, and 14 bases separated the two germline ends. CDR1 and CDR2 from the germline V gene are SGHDN and FVKESK.

This clonotype was detected only a few times. This chain links TRBV12-3 or TRBV12-4 with TRBJ1-4; 8 bases fit TRBD1. The CDR3 loop spans 14 amino acids. Trimming cost V 5 bases and J 6 bases; bases outside gene matches: 5. The CDR3 is CASSLRTGHEKLFF. Here the CDR3 DNA reads TGTGCCAGCAGTCTCCGGACAGGGCATGAAAAACTGTTTTTT.

This clonotype was detected only a few times. A junction boundary mismatches the germline segment, possibly from a read error. The J gene is TRBJ1-6, the V gene TRBV11-2; D possibly corresponds to TRBD1 (6 bases). The CDR3 is 17 amino acids. Germline CDR1 SGHAT, CDR2 FQNNGV. Written as DNA, the CDR3 is TGTGCCAGCAGCTTAGACTATCTACAGGGTACCAATTTACCCCTCCACTTT. It translates to CASSLDYLQGTNLPLHF.

This chain uses TRBV19 with TRBJ2-1; TRBD2 matches at 8 bases. From germline, CDR1 is LNHDA and CDR2 SQIVND (reference sequence). J lost 5 bases, V lost 1 base, and 4 bases had no gene match. There are 15 residues in the CDR3. The CDR3 spells CASSIVAGGHNEQFF. In DNA form, the CDR3 reads TGTGCCAGTAGTATAGTGGCGGGGGGTCACAATGAGCAGTTCTTC.

V gene TRBV11-3 combines with J gene TRBJ2-7; TRBD2 matches at 9 bases. The CDR3 length is 17 residues. Germline CDR1 SGHNT, CDR2 YENEEA. J lost 3 bases, V lost 1 base, and 10 bases had no gene match. The CDR3 here is CASSLGAGTSNVYEQYF. CDR3 DNA sequence: TGTGCCAGCAGCTTAGGGGCCGGGACTAGCAATGTCTACGAGCAGTACTTC.

The chain has TRBV20-1 and TRBJ1-4; perhaps TRBD1 as D (6 bases). Trimming pared 0 bases from V and 5 bases from J, leaving 19 bases between. The CDR3 has 17 residues. Germline values: CDR1 DFQATT, CDR2 SNEGSKA (reference sequence). CDR3 coding DNA: TGCAGTGCTAGAGAGGGTGGCAGGGGACTCGGAAATGAAAAACTGTTTTTT. Protein sequence: CSAREGGRGLGNEKLFF.

This clonotype turned up a few times. J is TRBJ2-5 and V is TRBV5-1; the D gene could be TRBD1 or TRBD2 (6 bases each). Germline loops: CDR1 SGHRS, CDR2 YFSETQ. This CDR3 contains 15 residues. The ends were cut back, 4 bases at V and 2 bases at J, with 15 bases in the middle. CDR3 amino acids: CASSVGPGAQETQYF. The CDR3 bases are TGCGCCAGCAGCGTCGGACCGGGGGCACAAGAGACCCAGTACTTC.

This clonotype was seen a few times. This chain links TRBV7-8 with TRBJ1-2; D gene unclear. The CDR3 covers 13 residues. Germline CDR1 is SGHVS and CDR2 is FQNEAQ. V was shortened by 4 bases and J by 3 bases, with 9 bases between the two germline ends. CDR3 sequence reads: CASSSGPDYGYTF. The CDR3 DNA sequence: TGTGCCAGCAGCTCGGGTCCTGACTATGGCTACACCTTC.

This clonotype showed up just a few times. The rearrangement uses TRBV5-1 and TRBJ1-2; TRBD1 agrees at 8 bases. The CDR3 consists of 14 residues. V lost 0 bases, J lost 7 bases, and 5 bases stayed unmatched. The germline V gene encodes CDR1 SGHRS and CDR2 YFSETQ. CDR3 bases: TGCGCCAGCAGCTTGGCCCCAGGGGGCAGTGGCTACACCTTC. Translating gives CASSLAPGGSGYTF.

The chain links TRBV27 to TRBJ2-7, with 8 bases that match TRBD1. This CDR3 has 14 amino acids. Losses at the gene ends were 7 bases for V and 6 bases for J; bases not matched to a gene: 11. The germline V gene encodes CDR1 MNHEY and CDR2 SMNVEV (reference sequence). The DNA of the CDR3 is TGTGCCAGCACCTCATCCCAGGGGGCTAGCGAGCAGTACTTC. Protein: CASTSSQGASEQYF.

This clonotype was detected a few times. This rearrangement joins TRBV6-5 to TRBJ1-2; no clear D gene. Germline values: CDR1 MNHEY, CDR2 SVGAGI. The germline V and J ends were trimmed by 0 bases and 2 bases, with 10 bases remaining between them. This CDR3 is built from 15 residues. The CDR3 is CASSYSTSPNYGYTF. In nucleotides, the CDR3 is TGTGCCAGCAGTTACTCGACCAGCCCCAACTATGGCTACACCTTC.

This clonotype came up a few times. The rearrangement uses TRBV5-4 and TRBJ2-2; 7 bases align to TRBD1. The V gene end was trimmed by 3 bases and the J gene end by 2 bases; junction bases not matched to a gene: 4. In germline, CDR1 is SGHNT, CDR2 YYREEE (reference sequence). The CDR3 is 15 residues long. CDR3 region: CASSSRDRNTGELFF. The CDR3, as DNA: TGTGCCAGCAGCTCCCGGGACAGAAACACCGGGGAGCTGTTTTTT.

The rearrangement uses TRBV7-6 and TRBJ1-5; D gene unclear. The germline V and J ends were trimmed by 0 bases and 3 bases, with 9 bases remaining between them. The CDR3 consists of 15 residues. CDR1 and CDR2 (germline): SGHVS, FNYEAQ. For the CDR3, the DNA is TGTGCCAGCAGCTTAGCCCACGGATCCAATCAGCCCCAGCATTTT. Translated: CASSLAHGSNQPQHF.

J is TRBJ2-2 and V is TRBV29-1; 8 nucleotides align to TRBD1. The germline V gene has CDR1 SQVTM and CDR2 ANQGSEA. The CDR3 has 14 residues. The J segment lost 1 base and the V segment lost 5 bases, leaving 3 bases of the junction unmatched. The CDR3 sequence: CSVSGTGNTGELFF. CDR3 DNA: TGCAGCGTTTCCGGGACAGGGAACACCGGGGAGCTGTTTTTT.